This TCR beta chain was recovered during a study of T cell repertoires in cytomegalovirus infection. Worth noting for this clonotype: Its target is not known.

TCRdb called the reads again in MiXCR, with one record for every CDR3 protein. The data contain about 190,000 distinct CDR3 sequences, 28% of them singletons. Broader study findings: Carriers of CMV plus the relevant HLA were identified by cumulative public TCR beta family frequency.

This sequence was found in a human donor in good health (CMV status not recorded). Some clones in this sample may be carry-over from other donors' samples. Sequencing was performed on PBMCs.

The CDR3 loop is CASSISGGDNEQFF. DNA of the CDR3: TGTGCCAGCAGCATAAGCGGGGGGGACAATGAGCAGTTCTTC. The chain combines TRBV7-2 with TRBJ2-1, with TRBD2 matching over 10 bases. The CDR3 is 14 amino acids. The V and J ends lost 5 bases and 5 bases, in that order; junction bases with no gene match: 3. In germline, CDR1 is SGHTA, CDR2 FQGNSA.